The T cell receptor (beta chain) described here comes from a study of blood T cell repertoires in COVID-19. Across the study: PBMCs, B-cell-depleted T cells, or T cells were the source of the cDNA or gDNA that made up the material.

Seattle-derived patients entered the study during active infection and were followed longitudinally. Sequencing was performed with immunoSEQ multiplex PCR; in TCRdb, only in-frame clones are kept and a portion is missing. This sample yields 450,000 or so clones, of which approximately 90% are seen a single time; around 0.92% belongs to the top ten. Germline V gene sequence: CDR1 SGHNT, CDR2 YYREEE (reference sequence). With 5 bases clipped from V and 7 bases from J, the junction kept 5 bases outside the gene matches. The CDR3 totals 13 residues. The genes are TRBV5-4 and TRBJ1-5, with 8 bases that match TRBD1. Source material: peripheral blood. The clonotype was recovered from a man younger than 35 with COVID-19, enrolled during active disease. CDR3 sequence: CASSQGARQPQHF. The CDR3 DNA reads TGTGCCAGCAGTCAGGGGGCACGGCAGCCCCAGCATTTT. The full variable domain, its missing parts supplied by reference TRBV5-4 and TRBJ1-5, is ETGVTQSPTHLIKTRGQQVTLRCSSQSGHNTVSWYQQALGQGPQFIFQYYREEENGRGNFPPRFSGLQFPNYSSELNVNALELDDSALYLCASSQGARQPQHFGDGTRLSIL.